Listed below are T cell receptor beta chains from one sample, sequenced in a study of control samples from healthy donors and cancer patients. This table comes from immunoSEQ multiplex PCR, and its TCRdb copy is limited to in-frame clones, with some not included. The table includes 150,000 to 200,000 clones, roughly 95% detected once. Input material: blood. The receptors were gathered from a woman aged 25 to 39 in good health. Both conserved end residues are part of each CDR3. A D gene is named only where the DNA matches it firmly. Clone sizes are given selectively: once, few, many, or a class where the clone is expanded.

-,TRBJ1-5,TRBV28,-,TGTGCCAGCAGCCCTTACCCCGGACGCATCAATCAGCCCCAGCATTTT,CASSPYPGRINQPQHF
-,TRBJ1-5,TRBV9,-,TGTGCCAGCGGCCGGGGGAATAGCAATCAGCCCCAGCATTTT,CASGRGNSNQPQHF
-,TRBJ2-7,TRBV5-1,TRBD1,TGCGCCAGCAGCTCCGGGACAGGGGATTACGAGCAGTACTTC,CASSSGTGDYEQYF
-,TRBJ1-1,TRBV11-1,-,TGTGCCAGCAGCTTAGGTTCGAGGACAGCTAACGATGGAGCTTTCTTT,CASSLGSRTANDGAFF
-,TRBJ1-2,TRBV9,TRBD1,TGTGCCAGCAGCGAGTGGGCAGGGGGCGCCGGTGGCTACACCTTC,CASSEWAGGAGGYTF
-,TRBJ1-1,TRBV28,-,TGTGCCAGCAGGGGGTGGAACACTGAAGCTTTCTTT,CASRGWNTEAFF
once,TRBJ1-3,TRBV5-1,-,TGCGCCAGCAGCTCGGGGGCTGGAAACACCATATATTTT,CASSSGAGNTIYF
-,TRBJ1-2,TRBV6-5,-,TGTGCCACGAATACAAGACAGAACTATGGCTACACCTTC,CATNTRQNYGYTF
-,TRBJ1-2,TRBV30,-,TGTGCCTGGAGTAAACGGAGGACTAACTATGGCTACACCTTC,CAWSKRRTNYGYTF
few,TRBJ2-7,TRBV6-4,-,TGTGCCAGCAGGGAGCGGGTCATCTCCTACGAGCAGTACTTC,CASRERVISYEQYF
-,TRBJ2-5,TRBV20-1,-,TGCAGTGCCAATAGGGGGGGGACCCAGTACTTC,CSANRGGTQYF
-,TRBJ2-3,TRBV11-2,-,TGTGCCAGCAGCCAGAGCGGGAGCACAGATACGCAGTATTTT,CASSQSGSTDTQYF
-,TRBJ2-5,TRBV5-1,TRBD1,TGCGCCAGCAGCGTAGGGGGACAGGGATCGGGAGAGACCCAGTACTTC,CASSVGGQGSGETQYF
once,TRBJ1-3,TRBV7-9,TRBD1,TGTGCCAGCAGCGCAAGACAGGGGGCGCGAGGAAACACCATATATTTT,CASSARQGARGNTIYF
once,TRBJ2-3,TRBV5-4,TRBD2,TGTGCCAGCAGCTTGGCGAGACTAGCGGGGGGTACAGATACGCAGTATTTT,CASSLARLAGGTDTQYF
-,TRBJ2-7,TRBV19,-,TGTGCCAGCGCCGGTGAGGGACCCTACGAGCAGTACTTC,CASAGEGPYEQYF
-,TRBJ2-4,TRBV28,TRBD2,TGTGCCAGCAGACCCCGACTAGCGGGGATAAGCATGGAAGGTAGATTC,CASRPRLAGISMEGRF
-,TRBJ1-6,TRBV30,TRBD1,TGTGCCTGGAGTGCATTCCGCGTGGGCAGGGGGGATTCACCCCTCCACTTT,CAWSAFRVGRGDSPLHF
-,TRBJ1-5,TRBV30,-,TGTGCCTGGAGGCAGGCGATCAATCAGCCCCAGCATTTT,CAWRQAINQPQHF
-,TRBJ2-7,TRBV7-9,TRBD2,TGTGCCAGCAGCTTGGGAGGGCCCCAGTTCTACGAGCAGTACTTC,CASSLGGPQFYEQYF
-,TRBJ2-1,TRBV4-2,TRBD2,TGTGCCAGCAGCCCACGGGGGGCCTACAATGAGCAGTTCTTC,CASSPRGAYNEQFF
-,TRBJ2-3,TRBV6-5,-,TGTGCCAGCAGTTACCCGTCGAGGGCAGATACGCAGTATTTT,CASSYPSRADTQYF
-,TRBJ2-7,TRBV14,-,TGTGCCAGCAGCCCCCGGGGGACATACGAGCAGTACTTC,CASSPRGTYEQYF
-,TRBJ1-1,TRBV28,-,TGTGCCAGCAGGCCACCGGGACGGATGGCAACTGAAGCTTTCTTT,CASRPPGRMATEAFF
-,TRBJ1-1,TRBV7-9,-,TGTGCCAGCAGCTCCCCTCCGGGACTCATGAACACTGAAGCTTTCTTT,CASSSPPGLMNTEAFF
few,TRBJ1-1,TRBV25-1,-,TGTGCCAGCAGTGATGGAGGAGCGGTGAACACTGAAGCTTTCTTT,CASSDGGAVNTEAFF
-,TRBJ1-3,TRBV4-2,-,TGTGCCAGCAGCCAAGCCGGAGGTACGATCTCTGGAAACACCATATATTTT,CASSQAGGTISGNTIYF
-,TRBJ2-7,TRBV5-6,-,TGTGCCAGCAGCTTGGTGGGAGACAGAATCTCCTACGAGCAGTACTTC,CASSLVGDRISYEQYF
-,TRBJ2-7,TRBV5-1,TRBD1,TGCGCCAGCAGCTTATCAGGGGGTTTCTCCTACGAGCAGTACTTC,CASSLSGGFSYEQYF
once,TRBJ1-2,TRBV18,-,TGTGCCAGCTCACCACGGGGGGGGAGTGAGTATGGCTACACCTTC,CASSPRGGSEYGYTF
few,TRBJ2-2,TRBV7-6,-,TGTGCCAGCAGCTTAGTTTACGGGGCCACCGGGGAGCTGTTTTTT,CASSLVYGATGELFF
-,TRBJ2-6,TRBV28,-,TGTGCCAGCAGTACTGGGGGAAACCCTGGGGCCAACGTCCTGACTTTC,CASSTGGNPGANVLTF